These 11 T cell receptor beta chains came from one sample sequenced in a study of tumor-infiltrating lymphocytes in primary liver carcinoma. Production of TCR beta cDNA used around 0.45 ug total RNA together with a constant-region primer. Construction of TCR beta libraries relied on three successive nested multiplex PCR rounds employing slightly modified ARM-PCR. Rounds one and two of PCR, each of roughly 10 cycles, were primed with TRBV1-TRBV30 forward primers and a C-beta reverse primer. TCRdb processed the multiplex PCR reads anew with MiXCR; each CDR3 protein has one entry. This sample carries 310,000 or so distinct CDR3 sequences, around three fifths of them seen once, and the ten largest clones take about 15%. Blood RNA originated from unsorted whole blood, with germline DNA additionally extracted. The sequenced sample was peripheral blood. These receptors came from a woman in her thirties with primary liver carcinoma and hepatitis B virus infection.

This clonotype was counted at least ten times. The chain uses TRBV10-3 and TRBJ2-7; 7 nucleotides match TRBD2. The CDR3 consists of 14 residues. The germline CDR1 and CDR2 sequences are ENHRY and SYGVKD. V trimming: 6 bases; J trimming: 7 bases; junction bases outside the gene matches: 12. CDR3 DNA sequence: TGTGCCATCAGCTCTAGCGGAGGTCTAGGAGAGCAGTACTTC. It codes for CAISSSGGLGEQYF.

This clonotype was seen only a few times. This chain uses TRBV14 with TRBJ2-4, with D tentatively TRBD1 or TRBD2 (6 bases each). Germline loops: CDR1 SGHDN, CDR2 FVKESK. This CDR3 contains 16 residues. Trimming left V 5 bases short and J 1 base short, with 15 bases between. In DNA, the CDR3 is TGTGCCAGCAGCGCCCACGGGGGCTTGGCCAAAAACATTCAGTACTTC. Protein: CASSAHGGLAKNIQYF.

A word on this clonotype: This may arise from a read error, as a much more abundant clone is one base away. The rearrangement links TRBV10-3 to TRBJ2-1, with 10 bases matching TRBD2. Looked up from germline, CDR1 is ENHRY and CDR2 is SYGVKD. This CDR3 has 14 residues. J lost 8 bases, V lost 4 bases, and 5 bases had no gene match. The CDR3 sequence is CAISGSSGGDEQFF. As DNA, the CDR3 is TGTGCCATCAGTGGATCTAGCGGGGGCGATGAGCAGTTCTTC.

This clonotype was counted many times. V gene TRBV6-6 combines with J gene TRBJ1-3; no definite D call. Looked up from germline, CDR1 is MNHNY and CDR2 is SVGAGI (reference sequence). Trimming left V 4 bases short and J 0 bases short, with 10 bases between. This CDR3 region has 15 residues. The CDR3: CASSSRRDSGNTIYF. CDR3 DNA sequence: TGTGCCAGCAGTTCGAGGCGAGACTCTGGAAACACCATATATTTT.

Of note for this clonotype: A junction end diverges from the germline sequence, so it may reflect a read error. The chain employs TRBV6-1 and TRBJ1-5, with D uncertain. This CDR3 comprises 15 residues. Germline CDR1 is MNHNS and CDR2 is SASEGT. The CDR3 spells CASSERDVRNQPQHF. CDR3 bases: TGTGCCAGCAGTGAACGGGATGTACGGAATCAACCCCAGCATTTT.

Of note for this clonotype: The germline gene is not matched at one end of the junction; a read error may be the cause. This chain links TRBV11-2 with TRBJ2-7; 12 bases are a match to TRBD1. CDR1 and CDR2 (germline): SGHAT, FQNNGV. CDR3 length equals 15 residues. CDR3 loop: CDSSLLGQGAAEQYF. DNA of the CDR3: TGTGACAGCAGCTTACTGGGACAGGGGGCTGCCGAGCAGTACTTC. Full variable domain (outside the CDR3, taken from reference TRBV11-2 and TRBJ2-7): EAGVAQSPRYKIIEKRQSVAFWCNPISGHATLYWYQQILGQGPKLLIQFQNNGVVDDSQLPKDRFSAERLKGVDSTLKIQPAKLEDSAVYLCDSSLLGQGAAEQYFGPGTRLTVT.

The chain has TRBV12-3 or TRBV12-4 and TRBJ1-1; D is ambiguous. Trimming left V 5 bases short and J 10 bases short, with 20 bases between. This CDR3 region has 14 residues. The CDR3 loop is CASSPDGGIIGAFF. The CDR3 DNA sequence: TGTGCCAGCAGTCCGGATGGCGGTATCATTGGAGCTTTCTTT.

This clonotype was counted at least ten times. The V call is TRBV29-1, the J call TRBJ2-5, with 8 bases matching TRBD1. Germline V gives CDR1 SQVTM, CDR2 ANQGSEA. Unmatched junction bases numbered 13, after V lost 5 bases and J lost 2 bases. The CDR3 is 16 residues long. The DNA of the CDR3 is TGCAGCGTTACCGGGGAATTGGACAGGGTACAAGAGACCCAGTACTTC. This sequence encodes CSVTGELDRVQETQYF. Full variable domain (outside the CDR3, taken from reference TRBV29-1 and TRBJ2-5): SAVISQKPSRDICQRGTSLTIQCQVDSQVTMMFWYRQQPGQSLTLIATANQGSEATYESGFVIDKFPISRPNLTFSTLTVSNMSPEDSSIYLCSVTGELDRVQETQYFGPGTRLLVL.

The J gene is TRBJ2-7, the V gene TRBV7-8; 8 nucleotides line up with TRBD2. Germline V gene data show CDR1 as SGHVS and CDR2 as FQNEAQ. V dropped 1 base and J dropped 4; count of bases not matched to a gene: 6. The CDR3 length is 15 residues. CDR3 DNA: TGTGCCAGCAGCTTAGTCGGGGGGGCTGAATACGAGCAGTACTTC. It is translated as CASSLVGGAEYEQYF.

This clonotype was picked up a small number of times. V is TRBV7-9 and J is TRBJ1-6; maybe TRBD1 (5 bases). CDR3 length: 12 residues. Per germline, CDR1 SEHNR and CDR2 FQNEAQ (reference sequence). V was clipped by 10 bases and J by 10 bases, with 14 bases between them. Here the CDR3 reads CATQGGRSPLHF. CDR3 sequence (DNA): TGTGCCACGCAGGGAGGAAGGTCACCCCTCCACTTT.

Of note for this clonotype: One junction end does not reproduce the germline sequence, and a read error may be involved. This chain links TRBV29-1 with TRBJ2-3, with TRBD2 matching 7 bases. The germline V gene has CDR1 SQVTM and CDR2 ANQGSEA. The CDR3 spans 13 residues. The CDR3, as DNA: TGTAGCGTTGCTAGCGGAATCACAGATACGCAGTATTTT. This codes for CSVASGITDTQYF.